These 32 T cell receptor beta chains originate from one sample sequenced in a study of T cells after posttransplantation cyclophosphamide. Sequencing used immunoSEQ multiplex PCR; TCRdb keeps in-frame clones, though not all of them. The table lists roughly 49,000 clones, with no singletons. The sample taken for sequencing was PBMCs. The receptors shown here come from a man aged 35 to 55 in good health, CMV-negative, and a related stem cell transplant donor.

This clone was recorded many times. This sequence joins TRBV7-3 and TRBJ1-4, with TRBD1 as a possible D gene (6 bases). This CDR3 has 13 amino acids. V lost 4 bases, J lost 8 bases, and 11 bases lay in between. Germline loops: CDR1 SGHTA, CDR2 FQGTGA. CDR3: CASSSGEGEKLFF. The CDR3, as DNA: TGTGCCAGCAGCTCAGGGGAAGGGGAAAAACTGTTTTTT.

At least ten counts were recorded for this clone. This chain joins TRBV12-5 and TRBJ2-3; 9 bases are a match to TRBD1. The CDR3 has 17 amino acids. The ends lost 0 bases at V and 2 bases at J; junction bases unmatched: 6. Germline lookup yields CDR1 LGHNT and CDR2 FRNRAP. In DNA, the CDR3 is TGTGCTAGTGGTTTGGTCTTGGGACAGGGTCACACAGATACGCAGTATTTT. Residues: CASGLVLGQGHTDTQYF.

This clone was seen repeatedly, ten times or more. The chain has TRBV5-5 and TRBJ1-1, with TRBD1 matching 7 bases. The CDR3 is 14 residues long. V dropped 4 bases and J dropped 1; count of bases not matched to a gene: 4. Germline CDR1 and CDR2: SGHKS and YYEKEE (reference sequence). The CDR3 sequence is CASSGRDRNTEAFF. DNA for the CDR3: TGTGCCAGCAGCGGCCGGGACAGGAACACTGAAGCTTTCTTT.

This clone was detected ten times or more. CDR3 DNA sequence: TGTGCCAGCGCCTGGTTCAGGGATTCGATCGGCACAGATACGCAGTATTTT. Its translation: CASAWFRDSIGTDTQYF. The rearrangement links TRBV27 to TRBJ2-3, with D perhaps matching TRBD1 (5 bases). CDR1 and CDR2 from the germline V gene are MNHEY and SMNVEV (reference sequence). Trimming took 8 bases from V and 1 from J, leaving 22 bases between them. CDR3 length equals 17 residues.

This clone was seen many times. This chain links TRBV11-3 with TRBJ2-1; D is ambiguous. There are 14 residues in the CDR3. V dropped 4 bases and J dropped 6 bases, with 13 bases sitting between them. In germline, CDR1 is SGHNT, CDR2 YENEEA. This chain's CDR3 is CASSSWSYSNEQFF. The CDR3 DNA reads as TGTGCCAGCAGCTCGTGGAGTTACTCCAATGAGCAGTTCTTC.

The table lists this clone with many counts. The chain employs TRBV27 and TRBJ2-7, with D uncertain. Deletions cut 3 bases from V and 1 base from J, with 7 bases between. The CDR3 length is 13 residues. Germline assignment: CDR1 MNHEY and CDR2 SMNVEV (reference sequence). The CDR3 protein is CASSFRLSYEQYF. DNA for the CDR3: TGTGCCAGCAGTTTTAGATTGTCCTACGAGCAGTACTTC.

This clone showed up many times. For the CDR3, the DNA is TGTGCCAGCAGCGAGCGGGAGGGGAGCACAGATACGCAGTATTTT. Translated: CASSEREGSTDTQYF. The chain joins TRBV9 to TRBJ2-3; 10 nucleotides line up with TRBD2. CDR3 length: 15 amino acids. From germline, CDR1 is SGDLS and CDR2 YYNGEE. The V segment lost 3 bases and the J segment 0 bases; nucleotides outside the gene matches: 1. Together with reference TRBV9 and TRBJ2-3, the CDR3 gives the full variable domain: DSGVTQTPKHLITATGQRVTLRCSPRSGDLSVYWYQQSLDQGLQFLIQYYNGEERAKGNILERFSAQQFPDLHSELNLSSLELGDSALYFCASSEREGSTDTQYFGPGTRLTVL.

At least ten counts were recorded for this clone. V and J are TRBV19 and TRBJ1-1, with TRBD1 as a possible D gene (6 bases). Trimming removed 9 bases from V and 2 bases from J, with 16 bases in between. Germline loops: CDR1 LNHDA, CDR2 SQIVND (reference sequence). The CDR3 has 14 amino acids. The CDR3 spells CASYRDPPNTEAFF. DNA for the CDR3: TGTGCCAGCTACAGGGATCCGCCCAACACTGAAGCTTTCTTT.

This clone has ten or more counts. This chain uses TRBV4-2 with TRBJ2-6; D remains ambiguous. V lost 0 bases and J 4 bases, leaving 7 bases between the germline ends. From germline, CDR1 is LGHNA and CDR2 YNFKEQ. CDR3 length equals 15 residues. For the CDR3, the DNA is TGTGCCAGCAGCCAAGATCCCTCCGGGGCCAACGTCCTGACTTTC. Translated, it gives CASSQDPSGANVLTF.

This clone has a count of ten or more. The J gene is TRBJ2-7, the V gene TRBV4-1, with D possibly matching TRBD2 (6 bases). Trimming shortened V by 2 bases and J by 6 bases, and 17 bases separated the two germline ends. The CDR3 covers 15 residues. Germline lookup yields CDR1 MGHRA and CDR2 YSYEKL. The CDR3 coding sequence is TGCGCCAGCAGCCAACAACGACTAGGGCTCTTCGAGCAGTACTTC. Protein: CASSQQRLGLFEQYF.

The sample holds many counts of this clone. V is TRBV5-4 and J is TRBJ2-7, with 10 bases matching TRBD2. Germline trimming cut 6 bases from V and 2 bases from J; bases unmatched to any gene: 5. Germline CDR1 reads SGHNT; CDR2 reads YYREEE (reference sequence). The CDR3 has 14 residues. The CDR3 sequence is CASKASGGPYEQYF. DNA for the CDR3: TGTGCCAGCAAGGCTAGCGGGGGACCCTACGAGCAGTACTTC.

The table lists this clone with many counts. The chain combines TRBV4-2 with TRBJ2-5; 12 nucleotides line up with TRBD2. Germline trimming cut 3 bases from V and 0 bases from J; bases unmatched to any gene: 5. The CDR3 totals 17 residues. Germline CDR1 reads LGHNA; CDR2 reads YNFKEQ. CDR3 nucleotides: TGTGCCAGCAGCCAGAGGACTAGCGGGGTGTACCAAGAGACCCAGTACTTC. This gives the protein CASSQRTSGVYQETQYF.

This clone was found many times. The rearrangement links TRBV13 to TRBJ2-1; possibly TRBD2 for D (6 bases). Germline assignment: CDR1 PRHDT and CDR2 FYEKMQ (reference sequence). The CDR3 is made up of 14 amino acids. Trimming cost V 5 bases and J 9 bases, with 17 bases left between them. The CDR3 loop is CASSTSAGPSEQFF. As DNA, the CDR3 is TGTGCCAGCAGCACCTCAGCGGGCCCGAGTGAGCAGTTCTTC.

Ten or more counts support this clone. The chain is built from TRBV7-8 and TRBJ1-2, with D possibly being TRBD1 (6 bases). This CDR3 is built from 13 residues. Germline CDR1 SGHVS, CDR2 FQNEAQ. V was shortened by 5 bases and J by 2 bases, with 9 bases between the two germline ends. CDR3 sequence: CASSPTGNYGYTF. CDR3 in DNA: TGTGCCAGCAGCCCAACAGGGAACTATGGCTACACCTTC.

At least ten counts were recorded for this clone. The chain carries TRBV27 and TRBJ2-2; 7 nucleotides agree with TRBD2. The CDR3 totals 16 residues. Germline V gene lookup returns CDR1 MNHEY and CDR2 SMNVEV (reference sequence). V shed 0 bases and J 5 bases; nucleotides not matched to a gene: 6. The CDR3 here is CASSLSGLVTTGELFF. The CDR3 bases are TGTGCCAGCAGTTTATCCGGACTAGTAACGACCGGGGAGCTGTTTTTT.

This clone has at least ten counts. The chain links TRBV19 to TRBJ2-7, with 7 bases identical to TRBD1. The CDR3 contains 14 residues. J lost 2 bases, V lost 4 bases, and 5 bases had no gene match. The germline V gene has CDR1 LNHDA and CDR2 SQIVND (reference sequence). The CDR3 reads CASSRDSGPYEQYF. CDR3 sequence (DNA): TGTGCCAGTAGTAGGGACAGTGGGCCCTACGAGCAGTACTTC.

This clone was seen repeatedly, ten times or more. V gene TRBV5-5 combines with J gene TRBJ2-3; maybe TRBD2 (5 bases). Germline V gene data show CDR1 as SGHKS and CDR2 as YYEKEE (reference sequence). With 9 bases removed from V and 0 bases from J, the gap between germline ends came to 11 bases. The CDR3 length is 13 residues. CDR3 loop: CATEEESTDTQYF. The CDR3 nucleotides read TGTGCCACCGAGGAGGAAAGCACAGATACGCAGTATTTT.

This clone was recorded many times. The V gene is TRBV2, the J gene TRBJ1-4; tentatively, D is TRBD1 (6 bases). The CDR3 length is 14 residues. The ends were cut back, 8 bases at V and 8 bases at J, with 18 bases in the middle. Germline V gene data show CDR1 as SNHLY and CDR2 as FYNNEI. CDR3 protein: CASLYTAGEEKLFF. The CDR3 DNA is TGTGCCAGCCTTTATACGGCAGGGGAAGAAAAACTGTTTTTT.

A few counts support this clone. The chain is built from TRBV29-1 and TRBJ2-5; 10 bases fit TRBD2. The CDR3 has 14 amino acids. V trimming: 3 bases; J trimming: 1 base; junction bases outside the gene matches: 2. Per the germline V gene, CDR1 is SQVTM and CDR2 is ANQGSEA. The CDR3 nucleotides read TGCAGCGTTGACACTAGCGGGGCCCAAGAGACCCAGTACTTC. As protein: CSVDTSGAQETQYF.

Many counts were recorded for this clone. The V gene is TRBV5-1, the J gene TRBJ2-5, with 8 bases identical to TRBD2. Germline CDR1 SGHRS, CDR2 YFSETQ. The CDR3 covers 16 residues. V trimming: 0 bases; J trimming: 5 bases; junction bases outside the gene matches: 9. The CDR3 bases are TGCGCCAGCAGCTTGGGAAGCGGGAGAGCGGTGGAGACCCAGTACTTC. This gives the protein CASSLGSGRAVETQYF. Together with reference TRBV5-1 and TRBJ2-5, the CDR3 gives the full variable domain: KAGVTQTPRYLIKTRGQQVTLSCSPISGHRSVSWYQQTPGQGLQFLFEYFSETQRNKGNFPGRFSGRQFSNSRSEMNVSTLELGDSALYLCASSLGSGRAVETQYFGPGTRLLVL.

There are a few counts of this clone. The genes are TRBV6-6 and TRBJ1-1; D call uncertain. The CDR3 extends over 13 amino acids. V was trimmed by 6 bases and J by 1 base, leaving 9 bases between them. The V gene's germline CDR1 is MNHNY and CDR2 SVGAGI (reference sequence). The CDR3 DNA is TGTGCCAGCAGAGGACTCCCGAACACTGAAGCTTTCTTT. Its translation is CASRGLPNTEAFF.

There are many counts of this clone. CDR3 sequence (DNA): TGTGCCAGCAGTGCCACCGGGAGGGCCTTCGAGCAGTACTTC. The encoded protein is CASSATGRAFEQYF. The chain employs TRBV27 and TRBJ2-7; TRBD2 aligns across 8 bases. The trim removed 5 bases at V and 6 bases at J, leaving 9 bases unmatched. This CDR3 is built from 14 residues. Germline V gene lookup returns CDR1 MNHEY and CDR2 SMNVEV (reference sequence).

This clone was seen many times. The chain uses TRBV10-2 and TRBJ2-1; TRBD1 matches at 9 bases. Germline V gives CDR1 WSHSY, CDR2 SAAADI. This CDR3 region has 15 residues. V trimming: 8 bases; J trimming: 4 bases; junction bases outside the gene matches: 9. This chain's CDR3 is CASASGTGNYNEQFF. CDR3 in DNA: TGCGCCAGCGCCTCCGGGACAGGGAATTACAATGAGCAGTTCTTC.

This clone was recorded many times. The J gene is TRBJ2-3, the V gene TRBV29-1; 7 bases match TRBD2. This CDR3 comprises 15 residues. Per germline, CDR1 SQVTM and CDR2 ANQGSEA. J lost 5 bases, V lost 2 bases, and 10 bases had no gene match. CDR3 residues: CSVEPTSRRGDTQYF. The CDR3 DNA follows: TGCAGCGTTGAACCGACTAGCAGGCGAGGAGATACGCAGTATTTT.

The sample holds many counts of this clone. V gene TRBV7-6 combines with J gene TRBJ2-6; no definite D call. The CDR3 loop spans 15 amino acids. Between the trimmed V and J ends, which lost 3 bases and 2 bases, there was a span of 8 bases. Germline V gene data show CDR1 as SGHVS and CDR2 as FNYEAQ. CDR3 nucleotide sequence: TGTGCCAGCAGCTTTTGGGCCGCTGGGGCCAACGTCCTGACTTTC. Amino acid sequence: CASSFWAAGANVLTF.

This clone was counted ten times or more. The chain recombines TRBV7-9 with TRBJ1-2; D uncertain. Per germline, CDR1 SEHNR and CDR2 FQNEAQ (reference sequence). Trimming cost V 5 bases and J 5 bases, with 27 bases left between them. There are 18 residues in the CDR3. CDR3 nucleotides: TGTGCCAGCAGCCCCGGGAAACGATACGACCAGGTGCCTTATGGCTACACCTTC. Translation: CASSPGKRYDQVPYGYTF.

This clone came up many times. The J gene is TRBJ2-7, the V gene TRBV7-9, with D tentatively TRBD1 (6 bases). This CDR3 is built from 15 residues. Per the germline V gene, CDR1 is SEHNR and CDR2 is FQNEAQ (reference sequence). Trimming took off 5 bases at V and 2 bases at J, with 16 bases between the two ends. CDR3 in DNA: TGTGCCAGCAGCCTGGGCCAGGGGCCGACCTACGAGCAGTACTTC. This gives the protein CASSLGQGPTYEQYF. Using reference TRBV7-9 and TRBJ2-7 for the parts outside the CDR3, the full variable domain is DTGVSQNPRHKITKRGQNVTFRCDPISEHNRLYWYRQTLGQGPEFLTYFQNEAQLEKSRLLSDRFSAERPKGSFSTLEIQRTEQGDSAMYLCASSLGQGPTYEQYFGPGTRLTVT.

This clone was counted many times. The rearrangement joins TRBV28 to TRBJ1-4; TRBD1 might be the D (5 bases). Trimming shortened V by 8 bases and J by 4 bases, and 20 bases separated the two germline ends. CDR3 length equals 16 residues. Germline V gene sequence: CDR1 MDHEN, CDR2 SYDVKM. The CDR3 DNA sequence: TGTGCCAGCGGGCTCTTGGAGGGACCGATTAATGAAAAACTGTTTTTT. Its translation is CASGLLEGPINEKLFF.

This clone was recorded at least ten times. The chain employs TRBV5-1 and TRBJ1-1; 12 nucleotides agree with TRBD1. With V trimmed by 3 bases and J by 4 bases, 4 bases remained unmatched. CDR1 SGHRS and CDR2 YFSETQ come from the germline V gene. The length of the CDR3 is 15 residues. This CDR3 is CASSSGTGGGTEAFF. The CDR3 nucleotides read TGCGCCAGCAGCTCCGGGACAGGGGGCGGCACTGAAGCTTTCTTT. Full variable domain (missing parts from reference TRBV5-1 and TRBJ1-1): KAGVTQTPRYLIKTRGQQVTLSCSPISGHRSVSWYQQTPGQGLQFLFEYFSETQRNKGNFPGRFSGRQFSNSRSEMNVSTLELGDSALYLCASSSGTGGGTEAFFGQGTRLTVV.

This clone was seen ten or more times. The V and J genes are TRBV4-3 and TRBJ2-5, with 9 nucleotides matching TRBD1. Trimming took 0 bases from V and 5 from J; bases not matched to a gene: 4. CDR1 is LGHNA and CDR2 is YSLEER in the germline V gene. The CDR3 loop spans 15 amino acids. CDR3 protein: CASSQDRDREETQYF. The DNA for the CDR3 is TGCGCCAGCAGCCAAGACCGGGACAGGGAGGAGACCCAGTACTTC.

This chain links TRBV4-1 with TRBJ2-5, with TRBD1 identical over 9 bases. The germline V gene has CDR1 MGHRA and CDR2 YSYEKL. CDR3 size: 13 residues. V gave up 1 base and J gave up 11 bases; unmatched junction bases: 5. CDR3 loop: CASSQGTGAVQYF. In DNA, the CDR3 is TGCGCCAGCAGCCAAGGGACAGGGGCGGTGCAGTACTTC.

This clone appeared many times. V gene TRBV9 combines with J gene TRBJ2-1; D unresolved. CDR1 is SGDLS and CDR2 is YYNGEE in the germline V gene. Trimming shortened V by 0 bases and J by 8 bases, and 9 bases separated the two germline ends. The CDR3 has 13 amino acids. CDR3 sequence reads: CASSVVVGDEQFF. DNA of the CDR3: TGTGCCAGCAGCGTAGTAGTCGGAGATGAGCAGTTCTTC.